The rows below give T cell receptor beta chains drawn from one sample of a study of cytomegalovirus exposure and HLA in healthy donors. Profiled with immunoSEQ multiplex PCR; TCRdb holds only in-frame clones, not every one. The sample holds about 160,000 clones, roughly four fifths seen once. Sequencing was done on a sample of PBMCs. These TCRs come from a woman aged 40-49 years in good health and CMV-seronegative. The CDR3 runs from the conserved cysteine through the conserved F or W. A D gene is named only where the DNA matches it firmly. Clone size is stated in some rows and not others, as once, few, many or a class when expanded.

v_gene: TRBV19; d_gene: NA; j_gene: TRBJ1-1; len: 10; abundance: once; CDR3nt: TGTGCCAGTAGGGTCGGTGAAGCTTTCTTT; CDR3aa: CASRVGEAFF
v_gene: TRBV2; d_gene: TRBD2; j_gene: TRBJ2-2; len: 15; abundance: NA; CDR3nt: TGTGCCAGCAGCGGGACTAGCGGGAGTTCCGGGGAGCTGTTTTTT; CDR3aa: CASSGTSGSSGELFF
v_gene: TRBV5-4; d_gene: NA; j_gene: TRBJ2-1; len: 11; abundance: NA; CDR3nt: TGTGCCAGCAGCACTGCAGGTGAGCAGTTCTTC; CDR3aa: CASSTAGEQFF
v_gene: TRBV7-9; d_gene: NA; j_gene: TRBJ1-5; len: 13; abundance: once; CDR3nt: TGTGCCAGCAGCTTAAGCAGCAATCAGCCCCAGCATTTT; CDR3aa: CASSLSSNQPQHF
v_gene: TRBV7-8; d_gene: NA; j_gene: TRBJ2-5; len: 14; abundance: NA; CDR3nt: TGTGCCAGCAGCTTATATCCAGGAGGGGAGACCCAGTACTTC; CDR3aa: CASSLYPGGETQYF
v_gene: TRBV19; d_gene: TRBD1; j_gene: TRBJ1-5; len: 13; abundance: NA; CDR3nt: TGTGCCAGCCGGGACAGGGGCAATCAGCCCCAGCATTTT; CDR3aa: CASRDRGNQPQHF
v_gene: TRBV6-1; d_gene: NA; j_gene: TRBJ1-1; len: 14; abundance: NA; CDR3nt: TGTGCCAGCAGTGAATCCAGCGTGTATTCTGAAGCTTTCTTT; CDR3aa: CASSESSVYSEAFF
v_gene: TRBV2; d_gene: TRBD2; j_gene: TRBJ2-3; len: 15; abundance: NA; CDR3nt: TGTGCCAGCAGGGTGGGACTAGCGGGCACAGATACGCAGTATTTT; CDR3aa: CASRVGLAGTDTQYF
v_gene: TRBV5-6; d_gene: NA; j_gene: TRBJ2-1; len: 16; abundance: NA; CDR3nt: TGTGCCAGCAGCTTGGACAGGGAAGGGCTTGGGGATGAGCAGTTCTTC; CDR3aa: CASSLDREGLGDEQFF
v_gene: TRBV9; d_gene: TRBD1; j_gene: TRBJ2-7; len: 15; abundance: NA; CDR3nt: TGTGCCAGCAGCGTCACCGGGACAGGCGGTCACGAGCAGTACTTC; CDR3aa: CASSVTGTGGHEQYF
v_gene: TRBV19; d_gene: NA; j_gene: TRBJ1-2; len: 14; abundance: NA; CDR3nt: TGTGCCAGTAGTGCAACAGAGTCTTACTATGGCTACACCTTC; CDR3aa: CASSATESYYGYTF
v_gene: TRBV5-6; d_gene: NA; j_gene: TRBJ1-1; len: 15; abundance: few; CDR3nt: TGTGCCAGCAGCTTACCCGGGTCTAAGAACACTGAAGCTTTCTTT; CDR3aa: CASSLPGSKNTEAFF
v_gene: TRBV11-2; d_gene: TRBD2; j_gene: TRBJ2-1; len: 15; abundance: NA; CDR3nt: TGTGCCAGCAGCGCACTAGCGGGAGGTAGGAATGAGCAGTTCTTC; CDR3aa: CASSALAGGRNEQFF
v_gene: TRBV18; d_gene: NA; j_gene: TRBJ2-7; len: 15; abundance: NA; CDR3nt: TGTGCCAGCTCACCCCAGGGTGTAGGGACCTACGAGCAGTACTTC; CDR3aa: CASSPQGVGTYEQYF
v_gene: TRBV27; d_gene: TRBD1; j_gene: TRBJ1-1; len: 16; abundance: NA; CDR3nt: TGTGCCAGCAGTAGTGGACAGGGGCGAAGAAACACTGAAGCTTTCTTT; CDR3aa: CASSSGQGRRNTEAFF
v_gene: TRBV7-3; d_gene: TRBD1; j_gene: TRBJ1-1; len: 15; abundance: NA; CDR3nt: TGTGCCAGCAGCTTAGAACGGACAGGGGAGACTGAAGCTTTCTTT; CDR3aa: CASSLERTGETEAFF
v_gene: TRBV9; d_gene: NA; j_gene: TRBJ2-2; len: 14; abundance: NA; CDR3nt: TGTGCCAGCAGCGTCGGAGTAGGAACCGGGGAGCTGTTTTTT; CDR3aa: CASSVGVGTGELFF
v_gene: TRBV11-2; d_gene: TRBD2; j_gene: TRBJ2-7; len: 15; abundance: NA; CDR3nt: TGTGCCAGCAGCTTAGGGGGGACTAGTGAGTACGAGCAGTACTTC; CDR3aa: CASSLGGTSEYEQYF
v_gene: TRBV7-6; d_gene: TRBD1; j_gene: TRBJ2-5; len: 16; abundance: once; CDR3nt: TGTGCCAGCAGCTCCCCCATTCCGGGACAGCAAGAGACCCAGTACTTC; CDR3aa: CASSSPIPGQQETQYF
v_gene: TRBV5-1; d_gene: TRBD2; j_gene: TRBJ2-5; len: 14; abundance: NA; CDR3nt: TGCGCCAGCAGCCGAGGTGGGGGGGAAGAGACCCAGTACTTC; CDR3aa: CASSRGGGEETQYF
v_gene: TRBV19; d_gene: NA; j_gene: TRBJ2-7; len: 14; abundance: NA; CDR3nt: TGTGCCAGTAGTATGGGGGGTTTTGGGTACGAGCAGTACTTC; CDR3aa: CASSMGGFGYEQYF
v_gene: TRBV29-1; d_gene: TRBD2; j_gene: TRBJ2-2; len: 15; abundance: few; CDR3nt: TGCAGCGTAGTTAGCGGGAGGGCGAACACCGGGGAGCTGTTTTTT; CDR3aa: CSVVSGRANTGELFF
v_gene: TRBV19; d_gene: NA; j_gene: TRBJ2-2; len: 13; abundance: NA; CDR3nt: TGTGCCAGTAGCGTACAGAGCTCCGGGGAGCTGTTTTTT; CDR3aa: CASSVQSSGELFF
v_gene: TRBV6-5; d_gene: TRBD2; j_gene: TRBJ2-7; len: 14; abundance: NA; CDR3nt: TGTGCCAGCAGCCGCGGGAGGGCCGGCTACGAGCAGTACTTC; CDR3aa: CASSRGRAGYEQYF
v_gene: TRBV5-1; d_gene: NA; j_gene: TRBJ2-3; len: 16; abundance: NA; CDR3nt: TGCGCCAGCAGCCCCGGACAGAAGCCTAGCACAGATACGCAGTATTTT; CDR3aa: CASSPGQKPSTDTQYF
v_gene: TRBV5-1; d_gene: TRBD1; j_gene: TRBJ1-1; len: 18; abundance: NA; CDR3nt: TGCGCCAGCAGCCGAACCACAGGGGGCGCGAAAATAGGCACTGAAGCTTTCTTT; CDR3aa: CASSRTTGGAKIGTEAFF
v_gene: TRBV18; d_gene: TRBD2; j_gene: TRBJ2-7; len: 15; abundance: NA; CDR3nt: TGTGCCAGCTCCCCCCCCCTGATAGCGGGGAGTCAGCAGTACTTC; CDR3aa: CASSPPLIAGSQQYF
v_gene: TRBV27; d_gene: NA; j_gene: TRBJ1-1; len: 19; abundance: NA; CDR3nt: TGTGCCAGCAGTTTATACTATCCCCGCGGGGGGGCAGTCAACACTGAAGCTTTCTTT; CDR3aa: CASSLYYPRGGAVNTEAFF
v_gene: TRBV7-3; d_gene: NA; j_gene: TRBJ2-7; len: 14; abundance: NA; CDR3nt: TGTGCCAGCAGTCCGGACTACAACTCCTACGAGCAGTACTTC; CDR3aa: CASSPDYNSYEQYF